This T cell receptor (beta chain) was recovered during a study of shared clonotypes between healthy human individuals (dated by TCRdb to the early 2020s). In terms of the full investigation: The cohort included a few men and a couple of women between 18 and 49 years of age. For each donor, CD4 naive and CD4 memory were each given three plates, CD8 naive was given two plates, and CD8 memory was given one plate. Blood TCR repertoires of about five healthy adults were deeply sequenced to estimate repertoire size and the extent of clonotype sharing between individuals. Different laboratories and diverse techniques were used to prepare libraries and sequence TCR repertoires, to increase sequencing depth and limit assay-specific biases. Leukapheresis yielded between about 0.85 and 9 billion PBMCs per donor.

The donors were healthy, HIV-negative adults who had no recently reported acute infections or vaccinations. Every donor was a Caucasian adult living in Nashville, Tennessee, USA. CD4+ T cells were enriched by magnetic negative selection, after which naive cells were positively selected on CD45RA and the negative fraction was taken as the memory subset. Blood was obtained by leukapheresis, after which PBMCs were separated by Ficoll-Histopaque density gradient centrifugation and cryopreserved in liquid nitrogen vapor phase. Analytical flow cytometry was used to check the purity and quantity of each magnetically sorted T cell population. Genomic DNA was isolated from each sorted fraction and quantified by UV absorbance on a Nanodrop 2000c. With respect to this clone: What this receptor recognizes is not known. No base quality values were provided; no much bigger clone lies one nucleotide off. Different DNA sequences within this sample yield the same CDR3.

Using the deep immunoSEQ assay, TCR CDR3 regions were amplified from genomic DNA by multiplex PCR. For each cell subset, the extracted genomic DNA was distributed evenly across all wells of several immunoSEQ 96-well plates, and each plate served as one replicate. For sorted subsets, around 0.2 ug of genomic DNA, equivalent to around 29,000 T cell genomes, went into each replicate PCR. The purified libraries were quantified using a Qubit 3.0 fluorometer, sized with a Bioanalyzer 2100, and then quantified again using the KAPA Library Quantification kit. Every immunoSEQ 96-well plate was sequenced on a dedicated single-read 150-cycle Illumina NextSeq 550 flow cell. The authors' analysis ran thus. Because only junctional sequences without quality scores were contained in the immunoSEQ output, filtering matching that applied to full-length reads could not be performed. To assign V/J genes and CDR3, sequences were annotated against IMGT germline references using PyIR, a Python wrapper for IgBLAST v1.9. Reads with weak V/J assignments (E-value above 1e-6), missing CDR3, stop codons, out-of-frame junctions, or ambiguous translated residues were removed. V3J clonotypes were defined as sequences sharing the same inferred V gene, J gene, and CDR3 amino acid sequence. Percentage overlap between repertoires was calculated by dividing the number of shared unique clonotypes by the size of the smaller repertoire. RTK rarefaction, the Chao1 estimator, and Recon v2.1 estimates of unobserved clonotypes were used to assess repertoire richness. For all TCRbeta clonotypes obtained by the gDNA method from a few donors, generation probabilities were computed with OLGA. What TCRdb holds here is the immuneACCESS table cut down to in-frame rearrangements. Part of the clones is not present; checked against another copy, under half of the missing clones reflect an unresolved V gene, and the others are unexplained. D and trimming were read from the DNA, whereas the V and J calls and clone size are those reported in that table. The table for this sample lists 2 million to 2.5 million clones; less than 95% of them were counted only once. Around 0.38% of the sample goes to the ten largest clones.

Broader findings and caveats from the paper: Naive subsets generally had larger estimated clonotype richness than memory subsets. Sharing across several donors was observed for roughly 5.4% of naive CD4, less than 4% of naive CD8, 2% to 2.5% of memory CD4, and around 0.4% of memory CD8 clonotypes. Clonotypes shared by all four sorted-subset donors showed higher generation probabilities than non-shared clonotypes. Incomplete sequencing was indicated by rarefaction of sorted-subset datasets, despite the large sequencing depth. Pairwise subsampling indicated that sequencing depth was expected to affect the degree of clonotype sharing among donors. Sampling was restricted to blood, and TCR repertoires in tissues likely differ from the TCR repertoires found in blood. The small number of donors limited the genetic and exposure-history diversity represented.

CDR1 and CDR2 are read off the germline V gene (reference sequence) as DFQATT and SNEGSKA. V gives up 4 bases and J gives up 3 bases, and the segment between their germline ends measures 5 bases. Taken from cysteine to phenylalanine, the CDR3 has 11 residues. The retained sequence is limited to the CDR3, 33 bases, with the frame set at the first base. Recombination connected TRBV20-1 to TRBJ2-3; the D gene lacks a confident call. The sequenced sample was naive CD4+ T cells from PBMCs. The cell subset or site tag for this specimen amounts to: CD45RA+ positively selected. This TCR was sampled from a man between 18 and 29 years old in good health. Some clones in this sample may be carry-over from other donors' samples. Read as DNA, the sequence is TGCAGTGCTATGGGTACAGATACGCAGTATTTT. The translation is CSAMGTDTQYF.